Here is one T cell receptor (beta chain) with its context. As processed by the authors: The authors estimated nucleated cell counts from reference gene primer amplification. Assay used: immunoSEQ multiplex PCR; TCRdb lists only in-frame clones, some missing. That table furnishes V, J and clone size, whereas the DNA furnished D and trimming. In the table there are around 290,000 clones, about 87% of which are singletons. These data originate in a study of blood T cell repertoires in COVID-19. Overall study context: The United States, Italy and Spain supplied acute and convalescent COVID-19 samples.

V lost 6 bases to trimming and J lost 1 base, with 16 bases between them. The CDR3 has 15 amino acids. Looked up from germline, CDR1 is SGHTA and CDR2 is FQGNSA. Sequenced material: peripheral blood. The chain employs TRBV7-2 and TRBJ2-7, with D tentatively TRBD1 (5 bases). The receptor comes from a woman between 45 and 60 years old who had recovered from COVID-19. This chain's CDR3 is CASSSYRQGSYEQYF. The CDR3 DNA follows: TGTGCCAGCAGTTCTTACCGTCAGGGTTCCTACGAGCAGTACTTC.